This T cell receptor (beta chain) was identified in a study of shared clonotypes between healthy human individuals. Findings of the study overall: Larger richness was generally estimated for naive than memory subsets.

Per the germline V gene, CDR1 is SNHLY and CDR2 is FYNNEI. This CDR3 spans 13 amino acids. Germline trimming cut 6 bases from V and 6 bases from J; bases unmatched to any gene: 7. All donors were Caucasian adults living in Nashville, Tennessee. Sorted-subset replicate PCR reactions were performed with about 200 ng DNA, corresponding to 30,000 or so T cell genomes. Assay: immunoSEQ multiplex PCR; the TCRdb copy retains only in-frame clones and omits some. In the table there are about 1.1 million clones, approximately 80% of which are singletons. Concerning this clone: As yet, its antigen is unknown.

The chain combines TRBV2 with TRBJ2-7; 8 bases align to TRBD2. The sample was memory CD4+ T cells from PBMCs. The subset: CD45RA-negative fraction. This TCR derives from a man in his late teens or twenties in good health. Some clones in this sample may be carry-over from other donors' samples. For the CDR3, the DNA is TGTGCCAGCAGCCTGGGACTAGGGGTCGAGCAGTACTTC. This sequence encodes CASSLGLGVEQYF.